The 20 T cell receptor beta chains below come from one sample, sequenced in a study of PD-1 blockade in classical Hodgkin lymphoma (dated by TCRdb to the early 2020s). Library construction relied on the immunoSEQ multiplex PCR assay. TCRdb carries this immuneACCESS record with in-frame sequences only. Its versions omit some clonotypes, under half of them owing to an unresolved V gene in the studies checked, with the rest unexplained. The sample table lists roughly 7,000 clones, roughly 63% of them with a count of one. The top ten clonotypes cover roughly 10% of the sample. The intended sense of this specimen's time point label: cycle 4 day 1 (C4D1), after 6 weeks of nivolumab. All trial patients had relapsed after autologous stem cell transplantation, with cohorts A, B and C differing in prior brentuximab vedotin exposure. A Miltenyi CD8+ T cell isolation kit was used for magnetic negative selection to purify CD8+ T cells from thawed PBMCs.

The sample was CD8+ T cells from blood, taken before the fourth cycle of nivolumab. The source of these receptors is a human donor with classical Hodgkin lymphoma.

This chain connects TRBV5-4 to TRBJ2-7; no clear D gene. This CDR3 contains 12 residues. Germline V gene lookup returns CDR1 SGHNT and CDR2 YYREEE (reference sequence). V lost 7 bases and J lost 3, with 11 bases in between. In DNA form, the CDR3 reads TGTGCCAGCGGTCGATTGGGCTACGAGCAGTACTTC. This encodes CASGRLGYEQYF. The complete variable domain, with remaining parts taken from reference TRBV5-4 and TRBJ2-7, reads ETGVTQSPTHLIKTRGQQVTLRCSSQSGHNTVSWYQQALGQGPQFIFQYYREEENGRGNFPPRFSGLQFPNYSSELNVNALELDDSALYLCASGRLGYEQYFGPGTRLTVT.

The V gene is TRBV27, the J gene TRBJ1-1; 7 bases fit TRBD1. Losses at the gene ends were 0 bases for V and 4 bases for J; bases not matched to a gene: 2. Germline V gene sequence: CDR1 MNHEY, CDR2 SMNVEV (reference sequence). CDR3 length: 14 residues. In DNA form, the CDR3 reads TGTGCCAGCAGTTTATCTCGGACAGGCACTGAAGCTTTCTTT. Amino acid sequence: CASSLSRTGTEAFF.

J is TRBJ2-7 and V is TRBV7-8; 7 bases match TRBD1. The CDR3 has 16 amino acids. Germline CDR1 SGHVS, CDR2 FQNEAQ. V lost 0 bases to trimming and J lost 6 bases; unmatched junction nucleotides: 11. Here the CDR3 reads CASSLARSYQGVEQYF. In DNA form, the CDR3 reads TGTGCCAGCAGCTTAGCCCGGAGTTACCAGGGGGTCGAGCAGTACTTC.

The CDR3 DNA reads as TGTGCCAGCAGGAAAGGGGGCCAGGGGGCGTTTGAGCAGTTCTTC. Translating gives CASRKGGQGAFEQFF. The chain employs TRBV7-8 and TRBJ2-1; 8 bases fit TRBD1. This CDR3 region has 15 residues. V was pared by 6 bases and J by 9 bases, with 13 bases of the junction left unmatched. CDR1 and CDR2 (germline): SGHVS, FQNEAQ.

The chain couples TRBV7-8 to TRBJ2-1; 7 bases are shared with TRBD2. Germline loops: CDR1 SGHVS, CDR2 FQNEAQ. The CDR3 length is 19 residues. V lost 1 base, J lost 4 bases, and 16 bases stayed unmatched. The CDR3 DNA is TGTGCCAGCAGCTTAGGGGTTCCCCGATCTAGCGGAAATTACAATGAGCAGTTCTTC. Its translation is CASSLGVPRSSGNYNEQFF.

This chain joins TRBV5-6 and TRBJ1-2; D not resolved. Deletions cut 1 base from V and 0 bases from J, with 7 bases between. The CDR3 is 14 amino acids. Germline loops: CDR1 SGHDT, CDR2 YYEEEE. This chain's CDR3 is CASSLLISNYGYTF. In nucleotides, the CDR3 is TGTGCCAGCAGCTTGTTGATATCTAACTATGGCTACACCTTC.

The V and J genes are TRBV10-2 and TRBJ2-5; D may be TRBD1 (6 bases). This CDR3 spans 16 amino acids. Germline assignment: CDR1 WSHSY and CDR2 SAAADI. Trimming took off 2 bases at V and 5 bases at J, with 18 bases between the two ends. The CDR3 sequence is CASSEPNDRFHETQYF. In DNA, the CDR3 is TGCGCCAGCAGTGAGCCCAACGACAGGTTTCACGAGACCCAGTACTTC.

V and J are TRBV7-9 and TRBJ2-7; 12 bases align to TRBD2. J was trimmed by 5 bases and V by 5 bases; bases with no gene match: 7. The CDR3 has 15 residues. Germline V CDR1 and CDR2: SEHNR, FQNEAQ (reference sequence). The CDR3 DNA sequence: TGTGCCAGCAGCGGCACTAGCGGGAGGAACAACGAGCAGTACTTC. As protein: CASSGTSGRNNEQYF.

This clone occurred once. V gene TRBV27 combines with J gene TRBJ2-1, with 7 bases that match TRBD1. This CDR3 contains 15 residues. Germline CDR1 reads MNHEY; CDR2 reads SMNVEV (reference sequence). The trim removed 3 bases at V and 1 base at J, leaving 3 bases unmatched. DNA for the CDR3: TGTGCCAGCAGTTTGGGACAGATTTCCTACAATGAGCAGTTCTTC. Translated: CASSLGQISYNEQFF.

This clone was observed a few times. V gene TRBV6-1 combines with J gene TRBJ2-1, with a weak D call TRBD1 (6 bases). V lost 7 bases, J lost 7 bases, and 8 bases lay in between. Germline-derived CDR1 and CDR2 are MNHNS and SASEGT. The CDR3 has 11 residues. The CDR3 protein is CASIRGNEQFF. The CDR3 DNA follows: TGTGCCAGCATTAGGGGGAATGAGCAGTTCTTC.

The chain couples TRBV10-3 to TRBJ1-5; possible D gene TRBD1, 6 bases. Germline assignment: CDR1 ENHRY and CDR2 SYGVKD. Trimming took 0 bases from V and 5 from J, leaving 11 bases between them. The CDR3 contains 15 residues. CDR3 sequence reads: CAISESGGLDQPQHF. DNA of the CDR3: TGTGCCATCAGTGAGTCAGGGGGACTGGATCAGCCCCAGCATTTT.

This chain uses TRBV15 with TRBJ2-1; tentative D call: TRBD1 (6 bases). CDR3 size: 15 residues. The germline CDR1 and CDR2 sequences are LNHNV and YYDKDF (reference sequence). V was shortened by 0 bases and J by 7 bases, with 13 bases between the two germline ends. The CDR3 DNA sequence: TGTGCCACCAGCAGAGAAGGGGGATATAGTAATGAGCAGTTCTTC. It codes for CATSREGGYSNEQFF.

The rearrangement uses TRBV27 and TRBJ1-6, with D possibly being TRBD1 (5 bases). The germline V and J ends were trimmed by 3 bases and 7 bases, with 22 bases remaining between them. The CDR3 has 18 residues. Germline-derived CDR1 and CDR2 are MNHEY and SMNVEV (reference sequence). CDR3 bases: TGTGCCAGCAGTTTCCGGTCGGGGACTGCACCTAAGAATTCACCCCTCCACTTT. Translation: CASSFRSGTAPKNSPLHF.

The rearrangement uses TRBV5-6 and TRBJ2-2; 15 bases fit TRBD2. CDR1 and CDR2 (germline): SGHDT, YYEEEE. V was pared by 7 bases and J by 4 bases, with 5 bases of the junction left unmatched. The CDR3 extends over 16 amino acids. This CDR3 reads CASGLAGGPFTGELFF. In DNA form, the CDR3 reads TGTGCCAGCGGACTAGCGGGAGGGCCTTTCACCGGGGAGCTGTTTTTT.

This clone was recorded a few times. The rearrangement joins TRBV2 to TRBJ1-2; 10 nucleotides match TRBD1. The V and J ends lost 7 bases and 6 bases, in that order; junction bases with no gene match: 8. Germline CDR1 and CDR2: SNHLY and FYNNEI. The CDR3 has 14 amino acids. The CDR3 DNA is TGTGCCAGCACCGAGGGACAGGGGAGGGATGGCTACACCTTC. This encodes CASTEGQGRDGYTF. The full variable domain, its missing parts supplied by reference TRBV2 and TRBJ1-2, is EPEVTQTPSHQVTQMGQEVILRCVPISNHLYFYWYRQILGQKVEFLVSFYNNEISEKSEIFDDQFSVERPDGSNFTLKIRSTKLEDSAMYFCASTEGQGRDGYTFGSGTRLTVV.

This sequence joins TRBV15 and TRBJ2-7; unclear D gene. V lost 1 base and J lost 0, with 10 bases in between. CDR3 length equals 15 residues. CDR1 and CDR2 from the germline V gene are LNHNV and YYDKDF (reference sequence). The CDR3 coding sequence is TGTGCCACCAGCAGAGGGACGGAGAGCTCCTACGAGCAGTACTTC. Encoded protein: CATSRGTESSYEQYF.

The gene calls are TRBV21-1 and TRBJ1-6. TRBV21-1 corresponds to a pseudogene. The CDR3 length is 13 residues. In DNA, the CDR3 is TGTGCCAGCAGCAGGTGGCGGAATTCACCCCTCCACTTT. It yields the protein CASSRWRNSPLHF.

The chain has TRBV4-1 and TRBJ2-7, with D tentatively TRBD1 or TRBD2 (6 bases each). This CDR3 contains 15 residues. Per the germline V gene, CDR1 is MGHRA and CDR2 is YSYEKL. V lost 4 bases and J lost 3, with 16 bases in between. Here the CDR3 reads CASSPGMGGDYEQYF. As DNA, the CDR3 is TGCGCCAGCAGCCCTGGGATGGGGGGCGACTACGAGCAGTACTTC.

V and J are TRBV27 and TRBJ2-1, with 7 bases matching TRBD2. Looked up from germline, CDR1 is MNHEY and CDR2 is SMNVEV (reference sequence). The V segment lost 4 bases and the J segment 6 bases; nucleotides outside the gene matches: 3. The CDR3 covers 13 residues. CDR3 DNA sequence: TGTGCCAGCAGTTGGACTAGAGGCAATGAGCAGTTCTTC. Protein: CASSWTRGNEQFF.

Judged by abundance, this clone is large. The sample contains more than one DNA sequence encoding this CDR3. The chain combines TRBV5-6 with TRBJ2-1; 7 positions match TRBD1. CDR1 is SGHDT, CDR2 YYEEEE, per germline. J gave up 7 bases and V 3 bases, and 4 bases lay outside the gene matches. The CDR3 has 13 amino acids. The CDR3 DNA sequence: TGTGCCAGCAGCTGGGGGACAGTGAATGAGCAGTTCTTC. The encoded protein is CASSWGTVNEQFF.